Listed below are T cell receptor beta chains from one sample, sequenced in a study of sequential checkpoint blockade in melanoma. Assay: immunoSEQ multiplex PCR; the TCRdb copy retains only in-frame clones and omits some. Of fewer than 45,000 clones listed, 80% to 90% are singletons. The sequences come from CD8+ T cells sorted from blood (inferred from file names), collected from a patient given nivolumab and ipilimumab in sequence. These receptor sequences come from a human donor with melanoma. The CDR3 runs from the conserved cysteine through the conserved F or W. A D gene is named only where the DNA matches it firmly. For some rows the clone size is stated as once, few or many, or as a class when expanded; others skip it.

TRBV27	.	TRBJ1-5	TRBD1	TGTGCCAGCAGTTTCGGGACAGGGTTCAATCAGCCCCAGCATTTT	CASSFGTGFNQPQHF
TRBV9	.	TRBJ2-7	TRBD2	TGTGCCAGCAGCACTAGCGGGGCCGCCTCCGAGCAGTACTTC	CASSTSGAASEQYF
TRBV19	once	TRBJ2-1	TRBD1	TGTGCCAGTAGTGTTCTGGGACAGAGGGTTAGTAATGAGCAGTTCTTC	CASSVLGQRVSNEQFF
TRBV7-9	once	TRBJ2-1	TRBD2	TGTGCCAGCAGCCCCAATCCCGGGACTATAGAAAGGGATGAGCAGTTCTTC	CASSPNPGTIERDEQFF
TRBV19	.	TRBJ2-1	.	TGTGCCAGTAGTACTGTGTCGGGGTACAATGAGCAGTTCTTC	CASSTVSGYNEQFF
TRBV5-6	.	TRBJ2-7	TRBD1	TGTGCCAGCAGCTTCTCCGGGACAGGGACCTACGAGCAGTACTTC	CASSFSGTGTYEQYF
TRBV18	.	TRBJ1-4	.	TGTGCCAGCTCACCAGACTATGAGCGAAAACTGTTTTTT	CASSPDYERKLFF
TRBV2	.	TRBJ2-3	.	TGTGCCAGCATTGTGGCAGGAAAGGTCACAGATACGCAGTATTTT	CASIVAGKVTDTQYF
TRBV5-4	.	TRBJ1-1	.	TGTGCCAGCAGGGGGGGTCCGAACACTGAAGCTTTCTTT	CASRGGPNTEAFF
TRBV9	.	TRBJ1-3	.	TGTGCCAGCAGCGTAGTGGAGCAACCGGACACCATATATTTT	CASSVVEQPDTIYF
TRBV5-6	.	TRBJ1-2	.	TGTGCCAGCAGCTTGAACGGGGTTTATGGCTACACCTTC	CASSLNGVYGYTF